These 3 T cell receptor beta chains were all obtained from the same sample, sequenced in a study of OX40 agonist ivuxolimab in advanced cancers. Generated by immunoSEQ multiplex PCR, the TCRdb table keeps only in-frame clones and is missing some. The sample shows under 80,000 clones, approximately 78% of them seen only once. Source: CD4+ or CD8+ T cells sorted from blood, taken in a trial of the OX40 agonist ivuxolimab. Source of these receptors: an adult with an advanced solid tumor such as melanoma, head and neck, liver or kidney cancer.

This clone was recorded a few times. This chain connects TRBV7-8 to TRBJ1-5; no definite D call. This CDR3 spans 15 amino acids. The V end lost 0 bases, the J end lost 7 bases, and 13 bases lay between the germline ends. Germline CDR1 reads SGHVS; CDR2 reads FQNEAQ. DNA for the CDR3: TGTGCCAGCAGCTTAGCGCGCATCCCGGGCCAGCCCCAGCATTTT. Translating gives CASSLARIPGQPQHF.

As to this clone: The identical CDR3 is also encoded by other nucleotide sequences in the sample. The V and J genes are TRBV28 and TRBJ2-5; 10 bases agree with TRBD1. CDR1 is MDHEN and CDR2 is SYDVKM in the germline V gene. This CDR3 contains 14 residues. The V segment lost 5 bases and the J segment 4 bases; nucleotides outside the gene matches: 4. For the CDR3, the DNA is TGTGCCAGCAGTCGGGGACAGGGGCGAGAGACCCAGTACTTC. Its translation is CASSRGQGRETQYF. The whole variable domain, filled in from reference TRBV28 and TRBJ2-5, reads DVKVTQSSRYLVKRTGEKVFLECVQDMDHENMFWYRQDPGLGLRLIYFSYDVKMKEKGDIPEGYSVSREKKERFSLILESASTNQTSMYLCASSRGQGRETQYFGPGTRLLVL.

The gene calls are TRBV15 and TRBJ1-1, with no clear D. The CDR3 is 14 amino acids. Trimming stripped 0 bases from V and 8 bases from J, with 13 bases between. The germline V gene encodes CDR1 LNHNV and CDR2 YYDKDF (reference sequence). The chain's CDR3 is CATSRDRADGEAFF. The CDR3 nucleotides are TGTGCCACCAGCAGAGATCGGGCCGATGGGGAAGCTTTCTTT.